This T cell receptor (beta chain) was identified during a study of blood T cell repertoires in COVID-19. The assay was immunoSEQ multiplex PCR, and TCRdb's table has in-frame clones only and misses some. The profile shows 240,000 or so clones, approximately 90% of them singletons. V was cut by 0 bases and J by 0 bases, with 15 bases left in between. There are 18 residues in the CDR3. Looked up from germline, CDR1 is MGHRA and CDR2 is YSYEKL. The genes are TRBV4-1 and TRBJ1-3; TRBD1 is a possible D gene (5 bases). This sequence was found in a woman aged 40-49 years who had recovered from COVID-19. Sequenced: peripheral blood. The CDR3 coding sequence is TGCGCCAGCAGCCAAGATCTGGGGGGACGGAACTCTGGAAACACCATATATTTT. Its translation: CASSQDLGGRNSGNTIYF.